Only a few counts were recorded for the clone carrying this TCR beta chain. Its specificity is unknown. The CDR3 is 21 amino acids. Trimming at V came to 1 base and at J to 5 bases, leaving 20 bases not matched to a gene. In germline, CDR1 is LGHDT, CDR2 YNNKEL (reference sequence). This record belongs to a study of response to subunit inactivated influenza vaccine. General observations from the study: Each seasonal flu vaccination may recruit only limited new T cells, authors suggested.

Via MiXCR, TCRdb re-called the RT-PCR reads, giving one row per CDR3 protein. The data hold around 200,000 distinct CDR3 sequences, with about 15% observed a single time. V gene TRBV3-1 combines with J gene TRBJ1-1, with TRBD1 identical over 12 bases. This sequence was found in a man aged 50-60 years who received an inactivated influenza vaccine. The sequencing here drew on CD8+ T cells sorted from PBMCs, taken about 5 days after vaccination. CDR3 nucleotides: TGTGCCAGCAGCCAAGGTCTGAAGACCGGGACAGGGGGCGCGTGGATAACTGAAGCTTTCTTT. Protein: CASSQGLKTGTGGAWITEAFF. Complete variable domain (other parts from reference TRBV3-1 and TRBJ1-1): DTAVSQTPKYLVTQMGNDKSIKCEQNLGHDTMYWYKQDSKKFLKIMFSYNNKELIINETVPNRFSPKSPDKAHLNLHINSLELGDSAVYFCASSQGLKTGTGGAWITEAFFGQGTRLTVV.